The 4 T cell receptor beta chains listed next were all sequenced from one sample in a study of blood T cell repertoires in COVID-19. Profiling relied on immunoSEQ multiplex PCR, and the TCRdb table lists in-frame clones only, not all of them. This table has roughly 61,000 clones, 91% appearing once. Source material: peripheral blood. These TCRs come from a man in his sixties with acute or convalescent COVID-19.

The chain recombines TRBV5-4 with TRBJ2-3; D is perhaps TRBD2 (5 bases). Germline V CDR1 and CDR2: SGHNT, YYREEE (reference sequence). CDR3 length: 14 amino acids. The germline V and J ends were trimmed by 7 bases and 5 bases, with 17 bases remaining between them. CDR3 in amino acids: CASSPERAGDTQYF. CDR3 DNA: TGTGCCAGCTCTCCGGAGAGGGCCGGAGATACGCAGTATTTT.

The chain uses TRBV5-1 and TRBJ1-3; weak D call: TRBD1 (6 bases). CDR3 size: 14 residues. V was shortened by 0 bases and J by 4 bases, with 8 bases between the two germline ends. The germline V gene encodes CDR1 SGHRS and CDR2 YFSETQ. For the CDR3, the DNA is TGCGCCAGCAGCTTGGACAGGGCCGGAAACACCATATATTTT. As protein: CASSLDRAGNTIYF.

The J gene is TRBJ1-4, the V gene TRBV3-1 (or the pseudogene TRBV3-2), with D possibly TRBD1 on 5 matching bases. Trimming took 3 bases from V and 11 from J, leaving 19 bases between them. The CDR3 totals 15 residues. Germline CDR1 is LGHDT and CDR2 is YNNKEL (reference sequence). The CDR3 reads CASSHVGPVGRKLFF. The CDR3 nucleotides read TGTGCCAGCAGCCACGTTGGGCCAGTGGGGCGGAAACTGTTTTTT.

The V gene is TRBV30, the J gene TRBJ1-5, with D perhaps TRBD1 (6 bases). Per the germline V gene, CDR1 is GTSNPN and CDR2 is SVGIG (reference sequence). The CDR3 has 13 amino acids. The ends were cut back, 4 bases at V and 5 bases at J, with 12 bases in the middle. The CDR3 sequence: CAWNGGVDQPQHF. The CDR3 nucleotides read TGTGCCTGGAATGGGGGCGTTGATCAGCCCCAGCATTTT.